The clone carrying this T cell receptor beta chain turned up a few times. Its specificity is not known. From the 5' RACE reads, TCRdb called clonotypes with MiXCR, one entry per CDR3 protein. The sample consists of roughly 500,000 distinct CDR3 sequences, around 21% of them appearing once. This CDR3 has 16 residues. J gave up 2 bases and V 5 bases, and 5 bases lay outside the gene matches. Germline V gives CDR1 KGHSH, CDR2 LQKENI. This record comes from a study of T cells after yellow fever vaccination. Study outcomes and limitations: Sorted repertoires could include abundant contaminating clonotypes from bulk cells. Few clonotypes appeared in both CD4 and CD8 compartments. In post-booster samples, most primary-vaccination clones reappeared (roughly 96% CD4, 88% CD8).

The sequence was collected from a man between 25 and 39 years old who received the YFV17D yellow fever vaccine. The chain combines TRBV18 with TRBJ2-7, with TRBD2 identical over 14 bases. Specimen: PBMCs, collected 15 days after the yellow fever booster vaccination. CDR3 sequence reads: CASSRGLAGDTYEQYF. Written as DNA, the CDR3 is TGTGCCAGCTCAAGGGGACTAGCGGGAGATACCTACGAGCAGTACTTC.